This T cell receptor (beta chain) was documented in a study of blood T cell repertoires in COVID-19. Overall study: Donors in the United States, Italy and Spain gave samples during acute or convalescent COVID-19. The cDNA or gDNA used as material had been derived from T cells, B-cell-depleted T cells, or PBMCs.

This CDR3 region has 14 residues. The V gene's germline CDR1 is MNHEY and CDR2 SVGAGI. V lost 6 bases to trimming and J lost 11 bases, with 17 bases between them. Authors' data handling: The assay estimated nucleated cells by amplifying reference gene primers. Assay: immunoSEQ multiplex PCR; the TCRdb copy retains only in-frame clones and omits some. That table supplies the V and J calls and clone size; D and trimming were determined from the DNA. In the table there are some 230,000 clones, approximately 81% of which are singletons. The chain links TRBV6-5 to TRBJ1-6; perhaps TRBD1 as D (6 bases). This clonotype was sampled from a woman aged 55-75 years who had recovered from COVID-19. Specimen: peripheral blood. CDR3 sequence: CASSKDSGPAPLHF. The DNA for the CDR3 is TGTGCCAGCAGCAAGGACAGCGGCCCAGCACCCCTCCACTTT.